This is a list of T cell receptor beta chains from one sample in a study of blood T cell repertoires in COVID-19. Assay: immunoSEQ multiplex PCR; the TCRdb copy retains only in-frame clones and omits some. The table lists some 76,000 clones, more than 75% of them singletons, with about 30% in the top ten. The sequenced sample was peripheral blood. These receptors were obtained from a human donor in a cohort sampled during active COVID-19. CDR3s include the opening cysteine and the closing phenylalanine or tryptophan. D genes are given only for firm matches. A clone size is listed for some rows: how often the clone was seen (once, few, many), or a class if it is expanded.

>TRBJ2-1|TRBV15|-|-
CATSPRGRGRLGNEQFF
TGTGCCACCAGCCCTCGAGGGCGGGGGCGATTGGGCAATGAGCAGTTCTTC
>TRBJ1-5|TRBV6-6|-|once
CASSYGQGSQPQHF
TGTGCCAGCAGTTACGGGCAGGGCAGTCAGCCCCAGCATTTT
>TRBJ1-2|TRBV29-1|-|-
CSVRGGNLYGYTF
TGCAGCGTGAGGGGAGGGAATCTCTATGGCTACACCTTC
>TRBJ1-5|TRBV29-1|-|-
CSVALGHNNQPQHF
TGCAGCGTTGCCCTTGGACATAACAATCAGCCCCAGCATTTT
>TRBJ2-3|TRBV10-2|TRBD2|-
CASRLAGSTDTQYF
TGCGCCAGCAGACTAGCGGGGAGCACAGATACGCAGTATTTT
>TRBJ1-1|TRBV29-1|TRBD1|-
CSGIQGEEAFF
TGCAGCGGCATACAGGGGGAAGAAGCTTTCTTT
>TRBJ2-2|TRBV19|TRBD1|once
CASTLGQGIGELFF
TGTGCCAGTACCCTGGGACAGGGGATCGGGGAGCTGTTTTTT
>TRBJ1-6|TRBV12-5|TRBD1|-
CASGKGQGLSPLHF
TGTGCTAGTGGTAAGGGACAGGGGCTCTCACCCCTCCACTTT
>TRBJ1-2|TRBV13|TRBD1|-
CASSQPGGLDGYTF
TGTGCCAGCAGCCAACCAGGGGGACTCGACGGCTACACCTTC
>TRBJ2-1|TRBV4-1|TRBD2|-
CASSQALTYGRGGDEQFF
TGCGCCAGCAGCCAAGCCCTTACCTATGGGCGGGGGGGCGATGAGCAGTTCTTC
>TRBJ2-5|TRBV11-2|TRBD1|-
CASSFRDSYQETQYF
TGTGCCAGCAGCTTCCGGGACAGCTACCAAGAGACCCAGTACTTC
>TRBJ2-7|TRBV3-1/TRBV3-2|TRBD2|few
CASSFLAGGRNEQYF
TGTGCCAGCAGCTTCCTAGCGGGGGGGCGGAACGAGCAGTACTTC
>TRBJ2-7|TRBV4-1|-|-
CASSQPTRSHEQYF
TGCGCCAGCAGCCAACCGACTAGGTCCCACGAGCAGTACTTC
>TRBJ2-1|TRBV7-3|-|-
CASSLGGIGYEQFF
TGTGCCAGCAGCTTAGGGGGCATAGGGTATGAGCAGTTCTTC
>TRBJ2-3|TRBV2|TRBD2|few
CASSEGTRGTTDTQYF
TGTGCCAGCAGTGAGGGGACTAGAGGAACCACAGATACGCAGTATTTT
>TRBJ1-2|TRBV5-5|-|-
CASSLVDSRGYTF
TGTGCCAGCAGCTTAGTAGACAGTCGTGGCTACACCTTC
>TRBJ1-1|TRBV3-1/TRBV3-2|-|-
CASSSQGLGAFF
TGTGCCAGCAGCTCACAGGGACTAGGAGCTTTCTTT
>TRBJ2-3|TRBV10-2|TRBD2|-
CASSAGGDTQYF
TGCGCCAGCAGTGCGGGGGGGGATACGCAGTATTTT
>TRBJ2-7|TRBV5-4|-|-
CASSGETGPYEQYF
TGTGCCAGCAGCGGGGAGACTGGGCCCTACGAGCAGTACTTC
>TRBJ1-1|TRBV6-5|-|-
CASTKFGFEAFF
TGTGCCAGCACAAAATTCGGGTTTGAAGCTTTCTTT
>TRBJ2-1|TRBV18|TRBD2|-
CASSPPWASGGAGEQFF
TGTGCCAGCTCACCACCGTGGGCTAGCGGGGGGGCAGGCGAGCAGTTCTTC
>TRBJ2-3|TRBV3-1/TRBV3-2|-|-
CASSQDPQGSTQYF
TGTGCCAGCAGCCAAGATCCCCAGGGAAGTACGCAGTATTTT
>TRBJ2-1|TRBV5-1|TRBD1|-
CASSLGQGLDEQFF
TGCGCCAGCAGCTTGGGACAGGGATTAGATGAGCAGTTCTTC